This T cell receptor beta chain emerged from a study of blood T cell repertoires in COVID-19. In the study overall: Specimens from acute and convalescent COVID-19 originated in the United States, Italy and Spain.

Germline V gene sequence: CDR1 SGHRS, CDR2 YFSETQ. This CDR3 has 12 residues. V lost 1 base to trimming and J lost 4 bases, with 5 bases between them. The assay was immunoSEQ multiplex PCR, and TCRdb's table has in-frame clones only and misses some. Altogether 200,000 to 300,000 clones are present, 83% being singletons, with the ten largest covering 5.5%. J is TRBJ1-1 and V is TRBV5-1; D perhaps matches TRBD1 (5 bases). The receptor comes from a human donor in a cohort sampled during active COVID-19. The sample comprised peripheral blood. CDR3 protein: CASSLQGTEAFF. CDR3 coding DNA: TGCGCCAGCAGCTTGCAGGGCACTGAAGCTTTCTTT.